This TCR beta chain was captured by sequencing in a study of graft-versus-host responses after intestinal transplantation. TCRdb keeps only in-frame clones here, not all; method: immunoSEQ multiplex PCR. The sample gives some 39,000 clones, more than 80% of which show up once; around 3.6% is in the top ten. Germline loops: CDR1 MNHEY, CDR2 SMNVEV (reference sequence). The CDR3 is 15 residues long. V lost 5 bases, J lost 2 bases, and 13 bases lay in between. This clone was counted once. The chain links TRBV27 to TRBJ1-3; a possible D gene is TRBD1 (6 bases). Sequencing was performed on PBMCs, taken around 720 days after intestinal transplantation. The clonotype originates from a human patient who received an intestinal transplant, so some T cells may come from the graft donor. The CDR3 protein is CASSQTGWPGNTIYF. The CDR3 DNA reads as TGTGCCAGCAGTCAGACAGGTTGGCCTGGAAACACCATATATTTT.